This T cell receptor beta chain was recorded in a study of control samples from healthy donors and cancer patients. The CDR3 is 13 amino acids. V shed 5 bases and J 8 bases; nucleotides not matched to a gene: 8. Germline V CDR1 and CDR2: SGDLS, YYNGEE. Profiling relied on immunoSEQ multiplex PCR, and the TCRdb table lists in-frame clones only, not all of them. In the table there are about 130,000 clones, over 80% of which are singletons. The receptor was derived from a woman aged 45-59 years in good health. The chain combines TRBV9 with TRBJ2-3, with 7 positions matching TRBD1. The sample comprised blood. The CDR3 sequence is CASSYDREGTQYF. DNA of the CDR3: TGTGCCAGCAGTTACGACAGGGAAGGTACGCAGTATTTT.